This T cell receptor beta chain emerged from a study of preoperative IRX-2 immunotherapy in early breast cancer (dated by TCRdb to the late 2010s). The treatment or condition label on this specimen signifies: preoperative locoregional IRX-2 cytokine immunotherapy. The samples were obtained from a phase Ib study that tested preoperative, locoregional IRX-2 cytokine immunotherapy designed to prime immune responses. Before surgery, IRX-2 was given to the donors, who were patients with early-stage breast cancer. Concerning this clone itself: Its antigen remains unidentified. Per-base qualities were not stored, and no clone one base away is much larger.

Receptor libraries were prepared by the immunoSEQ multiplex PCR assay. In TCRdb, the immuneACCESS table is reduced to in-frame sequences with V and J assigned. These tables do not hold every clone; where another copy was compared, an unresolved V gene accounts for under half, and the others remain unexplained. Counted in this sample were 95,000 to 100,000 clones; about nine tenths of them appeared once. In total, the top ten clones hold roughly 1.9% of the sample. Sample: tumor tissue, taken after IRX-2 immunotherapy. The TCR sequence derives from a human donor with breast cancer.

The DNA sequence follows: TGTGCCAGCAGTTCGGGGACAGGGTCTCATTATGGCTACACCTTC. This is translated as CASSSGTGSHYGYTF. In this chain, TRBV6-8 is recombined with TRBJ1-2, with 9 junctional bases fitting TRBD1. From the cysteine up to the phenylalanine, the CDR3 has a length of 15 residues. Here the CDR3 DNA is all that survives: 45 bases in frame from base 1. The germline V end is reduced by 4 bases and the J end by 5 bases; junction bases left unmatched: 8. Via the germline V gene, CDR1 is MNHGY and CDR2 SAAAGT.